One sample yielded the 29 T cell receptor beta chains listed below, sequenced in a study of T cells after yellow fever vaccination. TCRdb re-analysed the 5' RACE reads in MiXCR, keeping a single row per CDR3 protein. This sample has more than 300,000 distinct CDR3 sequences, with over 3.5% found just once. Sequences were derived from PBMCs, sampled 15 days after the yellow fever booster vaccination. These receptor sequences come from a man aged 18 to 30 who received the YFV17D yellow fever vaccine.

The rearrangement joins TRBV20-1 to TRBJ1-2; D gene ambiguous. This CDR3 spans 13 amino acids. CDR1 DFQATT and CDR2 SNEGSKA come from the germline V gene (reference sequence). Deletions cut 3 bases from V and 1 base from J, with 9 bases between. CDR3 in amino acids: CSASPGLNYGYTF. CDR3 DNA: TGCAGTGCTAGTCCAGGTCTTAACTATGGCTACACCTTC.

This clonotype occurred once. This may be a read error: a much more frequent sequence differs by one nucleotide. V is TRBV5-1 and J is TRBJ1-1, with 7 bases aligning to TRBD1. The CDR3 is 13 amino acids. Germline loops: CDR1 SGHRS, CDR2 YFSETQ. Here the CDR3 reads CASTLDRPTVAFF. CDR3 nucleotides: TGCGCCAGCACCTTGGACAGGCCCACTGTAGCTTTCTTT.

The chain employs TRBV6-5 and TRBJ2-3, with TRBD2 identical over 11 bases. Germline CDR1 reads MNHEY; CDR2 reads SVGAGI. V lost 6 bases and J lost 9; bases outside the gene matches: 11. The CDR3 length is 15 residues. CDR3 bases: TGTGCCAGCAGGGGACTAGCGGAACCTCCGGGGACGCAGTATTTT. Translated, it gives CASRGLAEPPGTQYF.

There are many counts of this clonotype. The rearrangement joins TRBV20-1 to TRBJ2-5, with TRBD2 as a possible D gene (5 bases). This CDR3 region has 12 residues. Germline V gene lookup returns CDR1 DFQATT and CDR2 SNEGSKA (reference sequence). V was pared by 3 bases and J by 2 bases, with 7 bases between. The CDR3 region is CSASSGQETQYF. Here the CDR3 DNA reads TGCAGTGCTAGCAGCGGACAAGAGACCCAGTACTTC.

This clonotype was recorded many times. This chain uses TRBV6-5 with TRBJ2-7; 7 nucleotides match TRBD2. CDR1 MNHEY and CDR2 SVGAGI come from the germline V gene. V was clipped by 8 bases and J by 3 bases; unmatched bases: 10. This CDR3 is built from 14 residues. This CDR3 is CASLRGEGHYEQYF. The CDR3 DNA reads as TGTGCCAGCCTCCGGGGGGAAGGGCACTACGAGCAGTACTTC.

The chain combines TRBV3-1 with TRBJ1-4; perhaps TRBD1 as D (6 bases). CDR3 size: 17 residues. Germline values: CDR1 LGHDT, CDR2 YNNKEL (reference sequence). The ends were cut back, 2 bases at V and 0 bases at J, with 13 bases in the middle. The CDR3 is CASSQWGGLATNEKLFF. CDR3 in DNA: TGTGCCAGCAGCCAATGGGGGGGCCTGGCAACTAATGAAAAACTGTTTTTT.

This clonotype was detected only a few times. V and J are TRBV20-1 and TRBJ2-1; 8 nucleotides agree with TRBD1. CDR1 is DFQATT and CDR2 is SNEGSKA in the germline V gene (reference sequence). After removal of 3 bases from V and 9 bases from J, the junction contained 13 bases not matched to a gene. The CDR3 length is 15 residues. CDR3: CSASLGQGASGEQFF. Here the CDR3 DNA reads TGCAGTGCTAGCCTGGGGCAGGGGGCGTCGGGTGAGCAGTTCTTC.

The chain's CDR3 is CASSQAPGTGTDTQYF. The CDR3 DNA sequence: TGCGCCAGCAGCCAGGCTCCCGGGACAGGTACAGATACGCAGTATTTT. The V call is TRBV5-1, the J call TRBJ2-3, with 8 bases lining up with TRBD1. After removal of 4 bases from V and 3 bases from J, the junction contained 10 bases not matched to a gene. The CDR3 loop spans 16 amino acids. Germline CDR1 reads SGHRS; CDR2 reads YFSETQ.

In its sample, this clonotype was seen a few times. The rearrangement joins TRBV7-9 to TRBJ1-1; a possible D gene is TRBD1 (6 bases). Trimming took off 4 bases at V and 4 bases at J, with 16 bases between the two ends. This CDR3 has 15 residues. CDR1 SEHNR and CDR2 FQNEAQ come from the germline V gene (reference sequence). CDR3 amino acids: CASSYLGGHGTEAFF. The DNA of the CDR3 is TGTGCCAGCAGCTACCTCGGGGGGCATGGCACTGAAGCTTTCTTT.

This clonotype was detected many times. The chain uses TRBV20-1 and TRBJ1-6; the D is unclear. The ends were cut back, 1 base at V and 7 bases at J, with 5 bases in the middle. CDR1 is DFQATT and CDR2 is SNEGSKA in the germline V gene (reference sequence). The CDR3 sequence is 12 residues long. CDR3 nucleotides: TGCAGTGCTAGAGTGGCGAATTCACCCCTCCACTTT. Residues: CSARVANSPLHF.

V gene TRBV5-1 combines with J gene TRBJ2-3; D could derive from TRBD1 or TRBD2 (5 bases each). CDR3 length: 15 residues. The germline CDR1 and CDR2 sequences are SGHRS and YFSETQ. Deletions cut 5 bases from V and 2 bases from J, with 15 bases between. The CDR3 nucleotides read TGCGCCAGCAGGTTCCGGGACGGTGACACAGATACGCAGTATTTT. The encoded protein is CASRFRDGDTDTQYF.

The chain carries TRBV12-3 or TRBV12-4 and TRBJ1-1, with D perhaps matching TRBD1 (5 bases). The V end lost 1 base, the J end lost 6 bases, and 9 bases lay between the germline ends. The CDR3 has 13 amino acids. CDR3 DNA: TGTGCCAGCAGTTTAGGGGGGTTCTCTGAAGCTTTCTTT. Its translation: CASSLGGFSEAFF.

This clonotype was counted at least ten times. The V and J genes are TRBV9 and TRBJ2-1; no reliable D call. The CDR3 is 14 amino acids. Trimming stripped 1 base from V and 4 bases from J, with 9 bases between. Germline loops: CDR1 SGDLS, CDR2 YYNGEE. CDR3 nucleotides: TGTGCCAGCAGCGTAAACTCTATTTACAATGAGCAGTTCTTC. This translates into CASSVNSIYNEQFF.

This clonotype was observed many times. J is TRBJ1-1 and V is TRBV7-9, with 8 nucleotides matching TRBD1. The V gene's germline CDR1 is SEHNR and CDR2 FQNEAQ (reference sequence). V was clipped by 5 bases and J by 5 bases; unmatched bases: 10. The CDR3 has 15 residues. The CDR3 DNA reads as TGTGCCAGCAGCCTAGTCGACAGGGGTCATACTGAAGCTTTCTTT. It codes for CASSLVDRGHTEAFF.

At least ten counts were recorded for this clonotype. The V gene is TRBV10-2, the J gene TRBJ2-1; 10 bases fit TRBD2. Germline trimming cut 10 bases from V and 10 bases from J; bases unmatched to any gene: 13. The CDR3 runs 14 residues. Germline values: CDR1 WSHSY, CDR2 SAAADI. The CDR3 loop is CATSGVAGGVEQFF. CDR3 in DNA: TGCGCCACCTCAGGAGTAGCGGGGGGTGTAGAGCAGTTCTTC.

This clonotype was counted at least ten times. The DNA for the CDR3 is TGCGCCAGCAGCTCCAGCCCTCGGGGTAGCGGTCTCATGGATACGCAGTATTTT. Residues: CASSSSPRGSGLMDTQYF. The rearrangement uses TRBV5-1 and TRBJ2-3; D is possibly TRBD2 (6 bases). V lost 3 bases, J lost 6 bases, and 26 bases lay in between. This CDR3 is 18 amino acids long. Germline CDR1 is SGHRS and CDR2 is YFSETQ.

The chain couples TRBV5-1 to TRBJ2-5; perhaps TRBD1 as D (6 bases). V was cut by 0 bases and J by 0 bases, with 9 bases left in between. Germline-derived CDR1 and CDR2 are SGHRS and YFSETQ. The CDR3 runs to 15 residues. CDR3 sequence reads: CASSLEGVYQETQYF. The CDR3 DNA sequence: TGCGCCAGCAGCTTGGAGGGGGTCTACCAAGAGACCCAGTACTTC.

V and J are TRBV20-1 and TRBJ2-6; unclear D gene. Trimming stripped 3 bases from V and 0 bases from J, with 9 bases between. The CDR3 is 15 amino acids. Germline CDR1 and CDR2: DFQATT and SNEGSKA (reference sequence). The chain's CDR3 is CSARGYGSGANVLTF. In DNA form, the CDR3 reads TGCAGTGCTAGGGGGTACGGCTCTGGGGCCAACGTCCTGACTTTC.

This clonotype was seen repeatedly, ten times or more. The chain has TRBV5-6 and TRBJ2-3; 9 nucleotides line up with TRBD1. V gave up 4 bases and J gave up 2 bases; unmatched junction bases: 8. Germline values: CDR1 SGHDT, CDR2 YYEEEE. CDR3 length equals 16 residues. CDR3 nucleotides: TGTGCCAGCAGCCTACAGGGGGCTGGGAACACAGATACGCAGTATTTT. Translating it yields CASSLQGAGNTDTQYF.

The gene calls are TRBV20-1 and TRBJ2-3, with TRBD2 identical over 7 bases. The CDR3 runs 14 residues. Germline V gene sequence: CDR1 DFQATT, CDR2 SNEGSKA (reference sequence). J was trimmed by 1 base and V by 5 bases; bases with no gene match: 6. CDR3 nucleotide sequence: TGCAGTGCTCGCGGGGCGGGGGGCACAGATACGCAGTATTTT. This encodes CSARGAGGTDTQYF.

The sample holds a few counts of this clonotype. The rearrangement uses TRBV24-1 and TRBJ2-2; D gene unclear. This CDR3 region has 14 residues. Germline CDR1 reads KGHDR; CDR2 reads SFDVKD. V was cut by 3 bases and J by 1 base, with 5 bases left in between. The CDR3 loop reads CATSDHLNTGELFF. The CDR3 nucleotides read TGTGCCACCAGTGATCACCTGAACACCGGGGAGCTGTTTTTT.

This clonotype was counted ten times or more. The chain uses TRBV20-1 and TRBJ1-6; 8 bases line up with TRBD1. The trim removed 6 bases at V and 5 bases at J, leaving 6 bases unmatched. The germline gives CDR1 DFQATT, CDR2 SNEGSKA (reference sequence). The CDR3 is 14 residues long. The CDR3 DNA follows: TGCAGTGCCAGGGACAGGAGGCATAATTCACCCCTCCACTTT. Translating gives CSARDRRHNSPLHF.

This clonotype was observed a handful of times. V gene TRBV7-3 combines with J gene TRBJ2-1, with 12 bases fitting TRBD1. Germline V gene data show CDR1 as SGHTA and CDR2 as FQGTGA. CDR3 size: 17 residues. Unmatched junction bases numbered 14, after V lost 7 bases and J lost 7 bases. The CDR3 bases are TGTGCCAGCACGAAAAGGGGCGGGACAGGGGGCTGGAATGAGCAGTTCTTC. Translated: CASTKRGGTGGWNEQFF.

This rearrangement joins TRBV5-1 to TRBJ1-2; TRBD1 agrees at 8 bases. The CDR3 length is 15 residues. Germline assignment: CDR1 SGHRS and CDR2 YFSETQ. Germline trimming cut 4 bases from V and 3 bases from J; bases unmatched to any gene: 8. The CDR3 coding sequence is TGCGCCAGCAGCCCACAGGGGGAACCCGACTATGGCTACACCTTC. Translated: CASSPQGEPDYGYTF. Supplemented by reference TRBV5-1 and TRBJ1-2, the full variable domain reads KAGVTQTPRYLIKTRGQQVTLSCSPISGHRSVSWYQQTPGQGLQFLFEYFSETQRNKGNFPGRFSGRQFSNSRSEMNVSTLELGDSALYLCASSPQGEPDYGYTFGSGTRLTVV.

This clonotype was seen repeatedly, ten times or more. The chain employs TRBV5-1 and TRBJ2-2; D might be TRBD1 or TRBD2, each matching 5 bases. CDR3 size: 15 residues. The V gene lost 0 bases and the J gene lost 10 bases, with 16 bases spanning the gap. Germline V gives CDR1 SGHRS, CDR2 YFSETQ. As DNA, the CDR3 is TGCGCCAGCAGCTTGGAGGGACGGCGTGAAGCGGAGCTGTTTTTT. Amino acid sequence: CASSLEGRREAELFF.

This clonotype was detected many times. J is TRBJ2-2 and V is TRBV7-9; 7 bases align to TRBD1. V lost 1 base, J lost 4 bases, and 6 bases stayed unmatched. The CDR3 totals 16 residues. CDR1 is SEHNR, CDR2 FQNEAQ, per germline (reference sequence). CDR3 region: CASSLERGRGTGELFF. In DNA, the CDR3 is TGTGCCAGCAGCTTAGAGAGGGGGCGCGGCACCGGGGAGCTGTTTTTT.

This clonotype came up many times. The J gene is TRBJ2-7, the V gene TRBV12-3 or TRBV12-4; unclear D gene. V lost 3 bases and J lost 1, with 4 bases in between. There are 12 residues in the CDR3. The CDR3 reads CASSFESYEQYF. The CDR3 coding sequence is TGTGCCAGCAGTTTCGAATCCTACGAGCAGTACTTC.

This clonotype was seen many times. V gene TRBV3-1 combines with J gene TRBJ2-5; D unresolved. Germline CDR1 LGHDT, CDR2 YNNKEL (reference sequence). Trimming stripped 4 bases from V and 0 bases from J, with 6 bases between. The CDR3 is 13 residues long. Written as DNA, the CDR3 is TGTGCCAGCAGCCGGTCCGACCAAGAGACCCAGTACTTC. Translated, it gives CASSRSDQETQYF.

This clonotype was detected a few times. This sequence joins TRBV24-1 and TRBJ2-2; 10 positions match TRBD1. The ends lost 0 bases at V and 5 bases at J; junction bases unmatched: 5. The CDR3 has 17 residues. The germline gives CDR1 KGHDR, CDR2 SFDVKD. This CDR3 is CATSDLPTGGLTGELFF. The CDR3 nucleotides are TGTGCCACCAGTGATTTGCCGACAGGGGGCTTGACCGGGGAGCTGTTTTTT.